This T cell receptor (beta chain) was sequenced in a study of T cells after yellow fever vaccination. Study-level results: Most primary-vaccination clones reappeared after the booster (approximately 95% CD4, 88% CD8).

This clonotype occurred a few times. The antigen is undetermined. TCRdb redid the calling of the 5' RACE reads with MiXCR, one entry per CDR3 protein. Of 350,000 to 450,000 distinct CDR3 sequences listed, under 20% are singletons. CDR3 length equals 13 residues. V was shortened by 3 bases and J by 9 bases, with 12 bases between the two germline ends. Germline CDR1 reads SGHTA; CDR2 reads FQGNSA. The chain has TRBV7-2 and TRBJ2-1; a possible D gene is TRBD1 (6 bases). Sequencing was performed on PBMCs, taken before the yellow fever booster vaccination. This TCR was sampled from a man between 18 and 35 years old who received the YFV17D yellow fever vaccine. CDR3 in DNA: TGTGCCAGCAGCTTCGGCCTAGGGGGTGAGCAGTTCTTC. Its translation is CASSFGLGGEQFF.